A single sample gave rise to the 22 T cell receptor beta chains below, sequenced in a study of cytomegalovirus exposure and HLA in healthy donors. PCR involved 60 Vbeta and 13 Jbeta primers. Profiled with immunoSEQ multiplex PCR; TCRdb holds only in-frame clones, not every one. The data show roughly 65,000 clones, with around 68% seen just once and over 15% held by the top ten. The material sequenced was PBMCs. These receptors originate from a man aged 40-49 years in good health and CMV-seropositive.

This clone was recorded a few times. The gene calls are TRBV7-2 and TRBJ1-1; 7 bases line up with TRBD1. This CDR3 is built from 14 residues. The trim removed 5 bases at V and 4 bases at J, leaving 7 bases unmatched. Germline V gene data show CDR1 as SGHTA and CDR2 as FQGNSA. This chain's CDR3 is CASSPDRAGTEAFF. The CDR3 nucleotides read TGTGCCAGCAGCCCAGACAGGGCTGGCACTGAAGCTTTCTTT.

This clone occurred once. One end of the junction fails to match germline, which may point to a read error. J is TRBJ2-5 and V is TRBV7-7, with D perhaps TRBD2 (5 bases). CDR1 and CDR2 (germline): SSHAT, FNYEAQ (reference sequence). The CDR3 has 15 amino acids. CDR3 sequence (DNA): TGTGCTAGCAGCTTAGGTCCCGTAGGGAGAGAGACCCAGTACTTC. Translation gives CASSLGPVGRETQYF.

The genes are TRBV5-6 and TRBJ1-5; possible D gene TRBD1, 5 bases. The ends were cut back, 3 bases at V and 2 bases at J, with 12 bases in the middle. CDR1 is SGHDT and CDR2 is YYEEEE in the germline V gene. The CDR3 is made up of 15 amino acids. The chain's CDR3 is CASSWGPGGNQPQHF. As DNA, the CDR3 is TGTGCCAGCAGCTGGGGACCGGGGGGCAATCAGCCCCAGCATTTT.

This clone was seen just once. The chain recombines TRBV19 with TRBJ1-2; 8 bases are a match to TRBD1. CDR3 length equals 14 residues. CDR1 is LNHDA and CDR2 is SQIVND in the germline V gene (reference sequence). V lost 4 bases and J lost 8; bases outside the gene matches: 9. The DNA for the CDR3 is TGTGCCAGTAGTACACTTCAGGGGGCGCACGGCTACACCTTC. It yields the protein CASSTLQGAHGYTF.

This clone was counted only a few times. The chain uses TRBV25-1 and TRBJ1-1; no definite D call. The CDR3 has 13 residues. The ends were cut back, 3 bases at V and 3 bases at J, with 8 bases in the middle. Per the germline V gene, CDR1 is MGHDK and CDR2 is SYGVNS. The CDR3 loop is CASSDGSYTEAFF. The CDR3 DNA sequence: TGTGCCAGCAGTGACGGGAGCTACACTGAAGCTTTCTTT.

This rearrangement joins TRBV7-6 to TRBJ2-1; 10 nucleotides line up with TRBD2. The V segment lost 3 bases and the J segment 4 bases; nucleotides outside the gene matches: 9. This CDR3 has 17 residues. Germline lookup yields CDR1 SGHVS and CDR2 FNYEAQ. CDR3: CASSFMEASGRYNEQFF. CDR3 bases: TGTGCCAGCAGCTTTATGGAGGCTAGCGGGAGATACAATGAGCAGTTCTTC.

CDR3 coding DNA: TGTGCCAGCAGCTTCGGACAGATCTACGAGCAGTACTTC. Its translation is CASSFGQIYEQYF. V gene TRBV7-9 combines with J gene TRBJ2-7; possible D gene TRBD1, 6 bases. This CDR3 is built from 13 residues. V was trimmed by 3 bases and J by 3 bases, leaving 9 bases between them. Germline V gives CDR1 SEHNR, CDR2 FQNEAQ (reference sequence).

The V and J genes are TRBV5-1 and TRBJ2-1; TRBD1 agrees at 7 bases. CDR1 is SGHRS, CDR2 YFSETQ, per germline. This CDR3 has 14 amino acids. The J segment lost 6 bases and the V segment lost 4 bases, leaving 7 bases of the junction unmatched. The CDR3 region is CASSPRQGSNEQFF. The DNA of the CDR3 is TGCGCCAGCAGCCCTCGACAGGGAAGCAATGAGCAGTTCTTC.

The chain couples TRBV7-8 to TRBJ2-7; weak D call: TRBD1 (6 bases). CDR1 is SGHVS, CDR2 FQNEAQ, per germline. This CDR3 has 14 amino acids. Trimming took off 5 bases at V and 0 bases at J, with 11 bases between the two ends. The CDR3 reads CASSPRQDSYEQYF. In DNA, the CDR3 is TGTGCCAGCAGCCCAAGACAGGACTCCTACGAGCAGTACTTC.

The rearrangement joins TRBV9 to TRBJ2-7; 12 bases align to TRBD1. Germline CDR1 is SGDLS and CDR2 is YYNGEE. The CDR3 totals 15 residues. J lost 6 bases, V lost 0 bases, and 4 bases had no gene match. The CDR3 sequence is CASSVEGQGASEQYF. The CDR3 DNA reads TGTGCCAGCAGCGTAGAGGGACAGGGGGCCTCCGAGCAGTACTTC.

The chain employs TRBV7-2 and TRBJ2-3, with D possibly matching TRBD2 (7 bases). V was cut by 10 bases and J by 6 bases, with 23 bases left in between. The CDR3 runs 15 residues. Germline CDR1 is SGHTA and CDR2 is FQGNSA. For the CDR3, the DNA is TGTGCCATCCGGGGGGCGGGAGCCCCTGGGGATACGCAGTATTTT. This encodes CAIRGAGAPGDTQYF.

CDR3 DNA: TGTGCCAGCAGACAAGGAGACGAGCAGTACTTC. Its translation is CASRQGDEQYF. The J gene is TRBJ2-7, the V gene TRBV7-9, with unresolved D. Between the trimmed V and J ends, which lost 6 bases and 5 bases, there was a span of 8 bases. Per germline, CDR1 SEHNR and CDR2 FQNEAQ (reference sequence). The CDR3 loop spans 11 amino acids. The full variable domain, completed using reference TRBV7-9 and TRBJ2-7, is DTGVSQNPRHKITKRGQNVTFRCDPISEHNRLYWYRQTLGQGPEFLTYFQNEAQLEKSRLLSDRFSAERPKGSFSTLEIQRTEQGDSAMYLCASRQGDEQYFGPGTRLTVT.

The chain links TRBV5-5 to TRBJ1-5; D may be TRBD1 (6 bases). This CDR3 contains 13 residues. With 4 bases removed from V and 6 bases from J, the gap between germline ends came to 11 bases. Germline-derived CDR1 and CDR2 are SGHKS and YYEKEE (reference sequence). CDR3 sequence (DNA): TGTGCCAGCAGCCAGAGGGGGGGTCAGCCCCAGCATTTT. Its protein is CASSQRGGQPQHF. Full variable domain (rest looked up from reference TRBV5-5 and TRBJ1-5): DAGVTQSPTHLIKTRGQQVTLRCSPISGHKSVSWYQQVLGQGPQFIFQYYEKEERGRGNFPDRFSARQFPNYSSELNVNALLLGDSALYLCASSQRGGQPQHFGDGTRLSIL.

CDR3 region: CASRGSGSSYEQYF. CDR3 bases: TGTGCCAGCAGGGGTAGCGGGAGTTCGTACGAGCAGTACTTC. The rearrangement uses TRBV6-5 and TRBJ2-7, with 9 bases lining up with TRBD2. Trimming took 6 bases from V and 4 from J; bases not matched to a gene: 7. Germline V gene lookup returns CDR1 MNHEY and CDR2 SVGAGI. This CDR3 is built from 14 residues.

The V gene is TRBV7-9, the J gene TRBJ2-3, with D perhaps TRBD1 (5 bases). Trimming stripped 1 base from V and 3 bases from J, with 11 bases between. Germline V lookup: CDR1 SEHNR, CDR2 FQNEAQ (reference sequence). The CDR3 runs 15 residues. CDR3 in DNA: TGTGCCAGCAGCTTAGTATCCAGGGAAACAGATACGCAGTATTTT. Amino acid sequence: CASSLVSRETDTQYF.

This clone came up a few times. The chain joins TRBV2 to TRBJ2-7; 7 bases fit TRBD1. The junction had 8 bases not matched to a gene; V was cut back by 1 base and J by 8 bases. CDR1 is SNHLY, CDR2 FYNNEI, per germline. The CDR3 spans 14 residues. The CDR3 nucleotides read TGTGCCAGCAGTGAAGAACAGGGGTTCAGGAAGCAGTACTTC. Translation gives CASSEEQGFRKQYF. The full variable domain, its missing parts supplied by reference TRBV2 and TRBJ2-7, is EPEVTQTPSHQVTQMGQEVILRCVPISNHLYFYWYRQILGQKVEFLVSFYNNEISEKSEIFDDQFSVERPDGSNFTLKIRSTKLEDSAMYFCASSEEQGFRKQYFGPGTRLTVT.

CDR3 in amino acids: CASSETGMAKNIQYF. The CDR3, as DNA: TGTGCCAGCAGTGAAACGGGGATGGCCAAAAACATTCAGTACTTC. This chain joins TRBV2 and TRBJ2-4; a weak D match, TRBD2 (5 bases). The CDR3 covers 15 residues. Trimming left V 2 bases short and J 1 base short, with 9 bases between. Germline V gene sequence: CDR1 SNHLY, CDR2 FYNNEI.

V and J are TRBV21-1 and TRBJ1-2. TRBV21-1 is given as a pseudogene. The CDR3 length is 13 residues. The CDR3 is CASRRTENYGYTF. CDR3 bases: TGTGCCAGCAGAAGGACTGAAAACTATGGCTACACCTTC.

The genes are TRBV6-1 and TRBJ2-2; 8 nucleotides align to TRBD1. The CDR3 is 15 residues long. The V gene end was trimmed by 7 bases and the J gene end by 2 bases; junction bases not matched to a gene: 6. Germline CDR1 is MNHNS and CDR2 is SASEGT. Here the CDR3 reads CASTNTGGNTGELFF. The CDR3 DNA follows: TGTGCCAGCACCAACACAGGGGGAAACACCGGGGAGCTGTTTTTT.

This rearrangement joins TRBV11-3 to TRBJ1-2; 7 bases line up with TRBD1. Trimming removed 4 bases from V and 4 bases from J; junction bases left unmatched: 3. The germline CDR1 and CDR2 sequences are SGHNT and YENEEA. The CDR3 covers 13 residues. The CDR3 reads CASSSRGFYGYTF. Written as DNA, the CDR3 is TGTGCCAGCAGCTCCAGGGGGTTCTATGGCTACACCTTC.

This clone has just one count. V usage is TRBV19 and J usage is TRBJ2-7; 10 bases align to TRBD1. Germline V gives CDR1 LNHDA, CDR2 SQIVND (reference sequence). V shed 6 bases and J 5 bases; nucleotides not matched to a gene: 7. The CDR3 is 14 residues long. The CDR3 DNA sequence: TGTGCCAGTAGGGCGACAGGGGGCATCGACGAGCAGTACTTC. Translation gives CASRATGGIDEQYF.

This clone was detected only a few times. V and J are TRBV5-5 and TRBJ2-5; 10 bases match TRBD2. The germline CDR1 and CDR2 sequences are SGHKS and YYEKEE (reference sequence). After removal of 1 base from V and 4 bases from J, the junction contained 7 bases not matched to a gene. The CDR3 totals 16 residues. In DNA, the CDR3 is TGTGCCAGCAGCTTGCTACTAGCGGGAACAGGAGAGACCCAGTACTTC. Its protein product is CASSLLLAGTGETQYF. Variable domain in full (rest from reference TRBV5-5 and TRBJ2-5): DAGVTQSPTHLIKTRGQQVTLRCSPISGHKSVSWYQQVLGQGPQFIFQYYEKEERGRGNFPDRFSARQFPNYSSELNVNALLLGDSALYLCASSLLLAGTGETQYFGPGTRLLVL.